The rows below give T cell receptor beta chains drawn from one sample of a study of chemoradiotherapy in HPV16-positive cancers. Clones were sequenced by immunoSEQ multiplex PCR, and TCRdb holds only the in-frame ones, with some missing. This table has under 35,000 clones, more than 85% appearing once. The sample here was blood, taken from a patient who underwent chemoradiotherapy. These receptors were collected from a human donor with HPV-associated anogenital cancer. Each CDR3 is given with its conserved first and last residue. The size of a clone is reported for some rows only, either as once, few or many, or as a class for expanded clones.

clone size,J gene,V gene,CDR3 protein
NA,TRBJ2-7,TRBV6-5,CASRTGTGGREQYF
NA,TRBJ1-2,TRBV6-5,CASSYNRQHGYTF
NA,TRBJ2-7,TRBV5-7,CASSRTAPHEQYF
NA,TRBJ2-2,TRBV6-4,CASSEMLAGVTGELFF
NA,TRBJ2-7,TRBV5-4,CASSYPGALGREQYF
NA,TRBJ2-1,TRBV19,CASSMGDTYNEQFF
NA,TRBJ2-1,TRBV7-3,CASSFGREKNEQFF
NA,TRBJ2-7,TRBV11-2,CASSLAGLAGDSYEQYF
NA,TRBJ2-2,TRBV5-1,CASSVGDTGELFF
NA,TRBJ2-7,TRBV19,CASSNSLAYEQYF
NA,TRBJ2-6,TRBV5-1,CASSLAVRASGANVLTF
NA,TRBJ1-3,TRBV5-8,CASSWPGQGEDTIYF
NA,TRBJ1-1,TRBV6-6,CASRTPGSTEAFF
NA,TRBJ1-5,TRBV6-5,CASVDPLHNQPQHF
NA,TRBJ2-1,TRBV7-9,CASSLEGEQFF
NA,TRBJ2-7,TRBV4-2,CASSPNAYEQYF
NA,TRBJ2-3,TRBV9,CASSAVGSHTQYF
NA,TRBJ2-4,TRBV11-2,CASNPPRTDKNIQYF
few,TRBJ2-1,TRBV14,CASSPWTTHNEQFF
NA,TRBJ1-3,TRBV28,CASSTPSGGASGNTIYF
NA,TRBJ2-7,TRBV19,CASSRGLAPTYEQYF
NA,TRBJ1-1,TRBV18,CASSPSMENTEAFF
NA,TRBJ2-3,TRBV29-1,CSVRGQGGPDTQYF
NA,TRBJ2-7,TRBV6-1,CASSSGGSGTYEQYF
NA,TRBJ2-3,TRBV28,CAGRTGGTDTQYF
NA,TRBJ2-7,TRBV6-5,CASSREIRYEQYF
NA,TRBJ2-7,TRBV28,CASSLRSYEQYF
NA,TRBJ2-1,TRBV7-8,CASSSRTSGRAKNEQFF
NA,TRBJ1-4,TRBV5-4,CASRADRAEKLFF
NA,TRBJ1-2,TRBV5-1,CASSRDRSLGYTF
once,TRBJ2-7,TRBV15,CATSPSDRAFSYEQYF
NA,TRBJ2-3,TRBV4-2,CASSQDYGLVVSDTQYF
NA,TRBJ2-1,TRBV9,CASSVKLNEQFF
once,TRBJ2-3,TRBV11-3,CASSLGASADTQYF
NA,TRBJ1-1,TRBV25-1,CASSESGSRTEAFF
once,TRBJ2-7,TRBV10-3,CAISVAGANHEQYF
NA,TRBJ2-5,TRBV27,CASSEQGRATQYF
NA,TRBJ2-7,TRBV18,CASSPRGGGYEQYF
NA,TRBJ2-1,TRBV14,CASSQGQGVRYNEQFF
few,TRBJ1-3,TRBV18,CASSPAGSGNTIYF
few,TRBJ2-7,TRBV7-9,CASSAGLAGTMYEQYF
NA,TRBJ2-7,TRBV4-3,CASSQVSGASYEQYF
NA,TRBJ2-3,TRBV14,CASSQIGAGDTQYF
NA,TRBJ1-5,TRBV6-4,CASSALHGADQPQHF
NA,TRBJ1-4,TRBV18,CASSPPVSAGEKLFF
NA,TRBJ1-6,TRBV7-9,CASSTNRGLYNSPLHF
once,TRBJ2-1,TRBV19,CASSISGSSYNEQFF
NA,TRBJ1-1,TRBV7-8,CASSYGVRLWGNTEAFF
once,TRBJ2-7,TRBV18,CASSSRDVLAEQYF
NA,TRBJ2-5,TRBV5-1,CASSLALAGVETQYF
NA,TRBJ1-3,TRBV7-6,CASSLAQAYSSGNTIYF
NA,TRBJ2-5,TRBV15,CATSRDRTVEYF
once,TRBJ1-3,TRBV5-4,CASSLQGGNTIYF
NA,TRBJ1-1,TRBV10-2,CASSVNGQVHEAFF
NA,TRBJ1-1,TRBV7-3,CASSSQGGLNTEAFF
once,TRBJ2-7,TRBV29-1,CSVVGGTYEQYF